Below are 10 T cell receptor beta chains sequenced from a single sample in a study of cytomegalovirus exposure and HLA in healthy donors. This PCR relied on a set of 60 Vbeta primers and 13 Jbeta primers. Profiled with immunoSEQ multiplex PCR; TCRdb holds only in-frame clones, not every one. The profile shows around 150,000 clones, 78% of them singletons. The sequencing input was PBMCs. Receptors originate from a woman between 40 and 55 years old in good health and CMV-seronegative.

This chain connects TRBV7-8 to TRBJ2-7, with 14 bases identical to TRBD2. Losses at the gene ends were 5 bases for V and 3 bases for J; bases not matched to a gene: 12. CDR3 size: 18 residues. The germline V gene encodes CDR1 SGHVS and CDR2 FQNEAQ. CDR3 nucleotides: TGTGCCAGCAGCCCCACCAGGACTAGCGGGGGGCGCGACTACGAGCAGTACTTC. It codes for CASSPTRTSGGRDYEQYF. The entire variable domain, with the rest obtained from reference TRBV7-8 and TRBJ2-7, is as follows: GAGVSQSPRYKVAKRGQDVALRCDPISGHVSLFWYQQALGQGPEFLTYFQNEAQLDKSGLPSDRFFAERPEGSVSTLKIQRTQQEDSAVYLCASSPTRTSGGRDYEQYFGPGTRLTVT.

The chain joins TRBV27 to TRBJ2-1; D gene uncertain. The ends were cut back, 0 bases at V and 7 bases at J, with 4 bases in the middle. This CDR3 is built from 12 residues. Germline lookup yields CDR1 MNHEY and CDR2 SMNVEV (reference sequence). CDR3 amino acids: CASSLSRNEQFF. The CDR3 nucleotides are TGTGCCAGCAGTTTATCTAGAAATGAGCAGTTCTTC.

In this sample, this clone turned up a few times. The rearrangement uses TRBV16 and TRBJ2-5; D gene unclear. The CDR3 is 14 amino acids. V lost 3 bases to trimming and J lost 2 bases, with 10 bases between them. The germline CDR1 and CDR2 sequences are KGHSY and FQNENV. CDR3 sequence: CASSHWAGQETQYF. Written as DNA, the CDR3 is TGTGCCAGCAGCCATTGGGCAGGACAAGAGACCCAGTACTTC.

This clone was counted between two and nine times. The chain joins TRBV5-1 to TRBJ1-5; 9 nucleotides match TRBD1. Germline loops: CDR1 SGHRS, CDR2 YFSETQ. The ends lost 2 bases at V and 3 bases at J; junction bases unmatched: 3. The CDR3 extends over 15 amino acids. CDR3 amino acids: CASSLQGAVNQPQHF. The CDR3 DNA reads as TGCGCCAGCAGCTTACAGGGGGCAGTCAATCAGCCCCAGCATTTT.

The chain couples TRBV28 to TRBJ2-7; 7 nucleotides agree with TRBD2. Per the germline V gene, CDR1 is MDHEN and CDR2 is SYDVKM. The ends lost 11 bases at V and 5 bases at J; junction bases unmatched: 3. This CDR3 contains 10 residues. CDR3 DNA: TGTGCCCACGGGAGGAACGAGCAGTACTTC. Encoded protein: CAHGRNEQYF.

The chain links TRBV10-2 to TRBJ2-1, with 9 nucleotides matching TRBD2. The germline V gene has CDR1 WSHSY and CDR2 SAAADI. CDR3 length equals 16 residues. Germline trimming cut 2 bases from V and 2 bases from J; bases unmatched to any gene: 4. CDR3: CASSEKAGGPYNEQFF. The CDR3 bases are TGCGCCAGCAGTGAGAAAGCGGGGGGCCCCTACAATGAGCAGTTCTTC.

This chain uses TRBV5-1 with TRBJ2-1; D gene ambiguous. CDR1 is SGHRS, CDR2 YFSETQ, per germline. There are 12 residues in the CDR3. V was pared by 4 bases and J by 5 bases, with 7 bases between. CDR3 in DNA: TGCGCCAGCAGCCAACCTAACAATGAGCAGTTCTTC. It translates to CASSQPNNEQFF.

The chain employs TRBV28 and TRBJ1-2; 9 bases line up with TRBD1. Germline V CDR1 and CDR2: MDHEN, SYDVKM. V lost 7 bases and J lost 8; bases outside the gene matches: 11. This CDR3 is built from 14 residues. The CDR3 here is CASTSGDRVTGYTF. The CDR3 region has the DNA TGTGCCAGCACATCCGGGGACAGGGTGACAGGCTACACCTTC.

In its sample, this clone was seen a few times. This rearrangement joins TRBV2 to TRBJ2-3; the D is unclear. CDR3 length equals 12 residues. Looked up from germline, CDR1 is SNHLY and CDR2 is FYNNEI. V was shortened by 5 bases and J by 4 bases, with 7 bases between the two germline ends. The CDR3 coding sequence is TGTGCCAGCAGTTCCAATGCAGATACGCAGTATTTT. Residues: CASSSNADTQYF.

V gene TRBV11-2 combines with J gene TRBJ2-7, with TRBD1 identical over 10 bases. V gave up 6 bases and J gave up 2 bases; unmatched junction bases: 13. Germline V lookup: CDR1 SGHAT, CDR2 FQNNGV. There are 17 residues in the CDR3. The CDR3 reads CASRPGQGLGRAYEQYF. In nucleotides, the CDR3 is TGTGCCAGCAGACCGGGACAGGGGTTGGGAAGAGCCTACGAGCAGTACTTC.